The rows below give T cell receptor beta chains drawn from one sample of a study of blood T cell repertoires in COVID-19. The data were produced by immunoSEQ multiplex PCR, yet TCRdb's version contains in-frame clones alone and is incomplete. The sample has around 300,000 clones; 90% are singletons. Material: PBMCs or T cells enriched from blood (not recorded which). The receptors stem from a woman aged 18 to 35 with acute COVID-19. Each CDR3 is given with its conserved first and last residue. The order of the fields is J gene, clone size, D gene, V gene, CDR3 protein, CDR3 DNA. The D gene is left open where the match is weak. A clone size is listed for some rows: how often the clone was seen (once, few, many), or a class if it is expanded.

J gene: TRBJ2-3; clone size: NA; D gene: NA; V gene: TRBV25-1; CDR3 protein: CASSTPGVTDTQYF; CDR3 DNA: TGTGCCAGCAGTACCCCCGGGGTCACAGATACGCAGTATTTT
J gene: TRBJ1-3; clone size: NA; D gene: NA; V gene: TRBV19; CDR3 protein: CASSISGARHIYF; CDR3 DNA: TGTGCCAGTAGTATATCAGGGGCCAGGCACATATATTTT
J gene: TRBJ1-2; clone size: NA; D gene: TRBD1; V gene: TRBV28; CDR3 protein: CASRRDRGHGYTF; CDR3 DNA: TGTGCCAGCAGACGGGACAGGGGCCATGGCTACACCTTC
J gene: TRBJ2-7; clone size: NA; D gene: TRBD1; V gene: TRBV20-1; CDR3 protein: CSASLTGTGFYEQYF; CDR3 DNA: TGCAGTGCTAGTTTGACCGGGACAGGGTTCTACGAGCAGTACTTC
J gene: TRBJ2-7; clone size: NA; D gene: NA; V gene: TRBV28; CDR3 protein: CASSFGGQNSYEQYF; CDR3 DNA: TGTGCCAGCAGTTTCGGGGGTCAGAATTCCTACGAGCAGTACTTC
J gene: TRBJ1-2; clone size: NA; D gene: NA; V gene: TRBV5-1; CDR3 protein: CASSSQGSGYTF; CDR3 DNA: TGCGCCAGCAGCTCGCAGGGAAGTGGCTACACCTTC
J gene: TRBJ1-1; clone size: NA; D gene: NA; V gene: TRBV3-1/TRBV3-2; CDR3 protein: CASSQEGGGGTEAFF; CDR3 DNA: TGTGCCAGCAGCCAAGAAGGCGGGGGAGGCACTGAAGCTTTCTTT
J gene: TRBJ1-6; clone size: few; D gene: NA; V gene: TRBV11-3; CDR3 protein: CASSHRTYNSPLHF; CDR3 DNA: TGTGCCAGCAGCCACCGGACTTATAATTCACCCCTCCACTTT
J gene: TRBJ2-5; clone size: once; D gene: TRBD2; V gene: TRBV5-1; CDR3 protein: CASSGLAGVETQYF; CDR3 DNA: TGCGCCAGCAGCGGACTAGCGGGAGTGGAGACCCAGTACTTC
J gene: TRBJ1-1; clone size: few; D gene: NA; V gene: TRBV5-6; CDR3 protein: CASSLVQLNTEAFF; CDR3 DNA: TGTGCCAGCAGCTTGGTACAGCTGAACACTGAAGCTTTCTTT
J gene: TRBJ1-2; clone size: NA; D gene: NA; V gene: TRBV6-5; CDR3 protein: CASSLPTAYGYTF; CDR3 DNA: TGTGCCAGCAGCCTACCGACAGCCTATGGCTACACCTTC
J gene: TRBJ2-1; clone size: once; D gene: TRBD2; V gene: TRBV27; CDR3 protein: CASSFKTSGYNEQFF; CDR3 DNA: TGTGCCAGCAGTTTTAAGACTAGCGGGTACAATGAGCAGTTCTTC
J gene: TRBJ1-1; clone size: NA; D gene: NA; V gene: TRBV28; CDR3 protein: CASTLWASGADTEAFF; CDR3 DNA: TGTGCCAGCACTTTGTGGGCCTCAGGGGCGGACACTGAAGCTTTCTTT
J gene: TRBJ2-3; clone size: NA; D gene: NA; V gene: TRBV14; CDR3 protein: CASSQVFLGLPPSTDTQYF; CDR3 DNA: TGTGCCAGCAGCCAAGTGTTTCTTGGACTACCACCTTCCACAGATACGCAGTATTTT
J gene: TRBJ2-7; clone size: NA; D gene: TRBD1; V gene: TRBV18; CDR3 protein: CASSPGTASYEQYF; CDR3 DNA: TGTGCCAGCTCACCTGGGACAGCCTCCTACGAGCAGTACTTC
J gene: TRBJ2-1; clone size: NA; D gene: NA; V gene: TRBV7-3; CDR3 protein: CASSHPGISGNEQFF; CDR3 DNA: TGTGCCAGCAGCCACCCGGGAATCTCCGGGAATGAGCAGTTCTTC